Detailed here is one T cell receptor beta chain. Antigen unknown. The sample is drawn from a study of response to subunit inactivated influenza vaccine. Study-wide results and limits: The authors suggested that few new T cells are recruited per seasonal influenza vaccination.

Germline CDR1 is SNHLY and CDR2 is FYNNEI. The V and J ends lost 3 bases and 3 bases respectively, with 12 bases between them. The CDR3 consists of 14 residues. TCRdb reanalysed the RT-PCR reads using MiXCR and keeps one entry per CDR3 protein. This sample has 560,000 or so distinct CDR3 sequences, with roughly 8.2% found just once. This clonotype was obtained from a man in his fifties or sixties who received an inactivated influenza vaccine. The rearrangement joins TRBV2 to TRBJ2-7; D gene unclear. The source material was PBMCs from blood, sampled less than 30 months after vaccination. The CDR3 here is CASSELKRYYEQYF. DNA for the CDR3: TGTGCCAGCAGTGAGCTTAAGAGGTACTACGAGCAGTACTTC.